Included here is one T cell receptor beta chain sequence, with context. V gave up 3 bases and J gave up 0 bases; unmatched junction bases: 4. The CDR3 extends over 16 amino acids. Germline V gene sequence: CDR1 KGHSH, CDR2 LQKENI. PCR involved 60 Vbeta and 13 Jbeta primers. Generated by immunoSEQ multiplex PCR, the TCRdb table keeps only in-frame clones and is missing some. Counted here are hundreds of thousands of clones, roughly 80% occurring once; the ten biggest clones make up approximately 5.7%. The data stem from a study of cytomegalovirus exposure and HLA in healthy donors. Sample: PBMCs. The sequence was obtained from a middle-aged man in good health and CMV-seropositive. V is TRBV18 and J is TRBJ2-1; TRBD2 agrees at 8 bases. The CDR3 coding sequence is TGTGCCAGCTCACCGTCGGGGGGGGGCTCCTACAATGAGCAGTTCTTC. This sequence encodes CASSPSGGGSYNEQFF.